This T cell receptor (beta chain) is from a study of regulatory T cells in long-lasting Graves disease. Libraries of TCR beta came from iRepertoire HTBI primers plus Arm-PCR of CDR3 regions. TCRdb called the multiplex PCR reads again in MiXCR, with one record for every CDR3 protein. The table records 420,000 or so distinct CDR3 sequences, about a sixth of them present only once. The CDR3 consists of 15 residues. V gave up 8 bases and J gave up 4 bases, with 20 bases separating them. Looked up from germline, CDR1 is SNHLY and CDR2 is FYNNEI. This clonotype was recorded at least ten times. The time point: newly diagnosed GD, antithyroid drugs for less than 3 months. The TCR library was prepared using RNA isolated from PBMCs. This sample was also put to use in a study of T cells in Graves' hyperthyroidism and ophthalmopathy. In that study: Most thyroid clonotypes that were expanded above 0.001 also turned up in blood. Progression to ophthalmopathy was predicted a median of approximately 6.4 months early.

The sequences come from peripheral blood mononuclear cells (PBMCs), collected at new diagnosis, from a patient treated with antithyroid drugs. This TCR came from a woman under 30 with Graves disease. The genes are TRBV2 and TRBJ2-5, with D perhaps matching TRBD2 (7 bases). For the CDR3, the DNA is TGTGCCAGCGCTAACCTAGCGGAGGGGGTAGAGACCCAGTACTTC. This gives the protein CASANLAEGVETQYF.